The 3 T cell receptor beta chains in this list originate from one sample, sequenced in a study of sequential checkpoint blockade in melanoma. Treatment described: randomized to nivolumab then ipilimumab (arm A) or the reverse (arm B). The data were produced by immunoSEQ multiplex PCR, yet TCRdb's version contains in-frame clones alone and is incomplete. The sample has more than 9,000 clones, almost 75% seen once; the top ten hold about 17%. Sequenced material: CD8+ T cells sorted from blood (inferred from file names), taken from a patient given nivolumab and ipilimumab in sequence. These receptors all come from a human donor with melanoma.

The V and J genes are TRBV5-1 and TRBJ1-1; D possibly corresponds to TRBD1 (5 bases). This CDR3 spans 13 amino acids. Deletions cut 2 bases from V and 6 bases from J, with 11 bases between. Germline V CDR1 and CDR2: SGHRS, YFSETQ. CDR3 sequence reads: CASSFQGFSEAFF. As DNA, the CDR3 is TGCGCCAGCAGCTTTCAGGGCTTCTCTGAAGCTTTCTTT.

The gene calls are TRBV5-8 and TRBJ2-7, with a tentative D call TRBD2 (6 bases). Germline V lookup: CDR1 SGHTS, CDR2 YDEGEE. V lost 1 base to trimming and J lost 1 base, with 18 bases between them. This CDR3 region has 17 residues. DNA for the CDR3: TGTGCCAGCAGCTTGTCTAACGAGGGCGCGGGGTCCTACGAGCAGTACTTC. The encoded protein is CASSLSNEGAGSYEQYF.

The V and J genes are TRBV15 and TRBJ2-7, with D possibly being TRBD2 (6 bases). The V end lost 4 bases, the J end lost 0 bases, and 13 bases lay between the germline ends. Germline V gene data show CDR1 as LNHNV and CDR2 as YYDKDF (reference sequence). The CDR3 is made up of 15 amino acids. The CDR3 bases are TGTGCCACCAGCACCAGCGGGTCCCCCTCCTACGAGCAGTACTTC. Translating it yields CATSTSGSPSYEQYF.